This T cell receptor (beta chain) was recovered during a study of T-cell reconstitution after alpha-beta-depleted transplantation in children. Overall study results and limits: Where some patients showed high TCRbeta diversity at day 60, it came from recipient T cells and thymic progenitors that had survived. At the one-year point after transplant, T-cell counts and TCRbeta diversity were found to come mostly from T cells that had been newly produced. After transplant, at about two months, alpha-beta T cells were reportedly derived from several hundred expanded graft clones.

Unique molecular identifiers tagged the TCRbeta library. A single record per CDR3 protein comes from TCRdb applying MiXCR to the PCR reads. Of fewer than 550,000 distinct CDR3 sequences listed, approximately 10% were seen once; the top ten hold about 15%. This clonotype was recorded a few times. Its antigen is undetermined. The CDR3 has 14 residues. Losses at the gene ends were 2 bases for V and 9 bases for J; bases not matched to a gene: 6. The germline V gene has CDR1 DFQATT and CDR2 SNEGSKA (reference sequence). V gene TRBV20-1 combines with J gene TRBJ1-6; 8 nucleotides agree with TRBD1. The input for sequencing was PBMCs, mostly from graft donor cells, taken 180 days after TCRalphabeta/CD19-depleted stem cell transplant. The source is a female patient between 2 and 15 years old who had a stem cell transplant for aplastic anemia, so the T cells may come from the graft donor. CDR3 residues: CSARPGQESSPLHF. CDR3 coding DNA: TGCAGTGCTAGACCGGGACAGGAGTCTTCACCCCTCCACTTT.